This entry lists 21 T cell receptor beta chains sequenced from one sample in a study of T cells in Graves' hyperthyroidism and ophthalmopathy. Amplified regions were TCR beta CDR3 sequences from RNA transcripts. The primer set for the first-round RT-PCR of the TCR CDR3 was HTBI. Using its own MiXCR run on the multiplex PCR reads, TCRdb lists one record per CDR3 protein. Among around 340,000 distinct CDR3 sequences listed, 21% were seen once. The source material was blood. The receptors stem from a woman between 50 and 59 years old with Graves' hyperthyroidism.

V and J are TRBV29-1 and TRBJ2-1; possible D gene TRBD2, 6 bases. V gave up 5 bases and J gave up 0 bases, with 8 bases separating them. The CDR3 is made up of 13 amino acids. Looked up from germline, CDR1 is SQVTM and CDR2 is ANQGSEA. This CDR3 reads CSVSGFSYNEQFF. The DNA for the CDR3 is TGCAGCGTTAGCGGGTTCTCCTACAATGAGCAGTTCTTC.

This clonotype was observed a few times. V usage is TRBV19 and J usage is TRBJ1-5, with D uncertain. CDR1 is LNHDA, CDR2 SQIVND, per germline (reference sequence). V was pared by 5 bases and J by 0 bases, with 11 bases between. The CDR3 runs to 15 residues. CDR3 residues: CASSPSATSNQPQHF. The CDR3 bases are TGTGCCAGTAGTCCGTCCGCGACTAGCAATCAGCCCCAGCATTTT.

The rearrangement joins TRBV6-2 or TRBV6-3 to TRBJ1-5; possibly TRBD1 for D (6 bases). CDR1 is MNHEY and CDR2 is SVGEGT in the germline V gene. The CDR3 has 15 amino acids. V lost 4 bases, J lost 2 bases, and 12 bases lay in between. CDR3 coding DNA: TGTGCCAGCAGTTCACAGGGATTGGGCAATCAGCCCCAGCATTTT. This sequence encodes CASSSQGLGNQPQHF.

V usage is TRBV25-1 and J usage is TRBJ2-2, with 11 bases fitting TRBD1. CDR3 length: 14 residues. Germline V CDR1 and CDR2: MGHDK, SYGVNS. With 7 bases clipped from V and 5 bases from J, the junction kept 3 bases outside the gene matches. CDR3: CASTGQGGTGELFF. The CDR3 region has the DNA TGTGCCAGCACGGGACAGGGGGGGACCGGGGAGCTGTTTTTT.

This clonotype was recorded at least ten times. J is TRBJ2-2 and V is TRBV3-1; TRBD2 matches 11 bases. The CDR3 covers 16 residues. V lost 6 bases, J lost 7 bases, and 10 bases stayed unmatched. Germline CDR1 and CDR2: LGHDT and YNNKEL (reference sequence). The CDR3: CASRSTSGSLVGELFF. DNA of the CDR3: TGTGCCAGCAGATCTACTAGCGGGAGTTTAGTCGGGGAGCTGTTTTTT.

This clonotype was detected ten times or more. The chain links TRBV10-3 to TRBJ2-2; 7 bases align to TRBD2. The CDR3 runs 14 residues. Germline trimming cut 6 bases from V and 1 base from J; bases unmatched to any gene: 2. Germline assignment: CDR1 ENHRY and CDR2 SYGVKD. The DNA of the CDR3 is TGTGCCATCAGGAGCGGGGTGAACACCGGGGAGCTGTTTTTT. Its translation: CAIRSGVNTGELFF.

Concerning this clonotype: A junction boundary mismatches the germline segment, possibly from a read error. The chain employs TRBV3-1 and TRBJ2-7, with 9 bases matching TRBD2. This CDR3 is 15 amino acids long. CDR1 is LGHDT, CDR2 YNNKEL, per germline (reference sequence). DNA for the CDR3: TGTGCCAGCAGCATACGGGATAGCGGGAGTCTCGAGCAGGACTTC. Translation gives CASSIRDSGSLEQDF.

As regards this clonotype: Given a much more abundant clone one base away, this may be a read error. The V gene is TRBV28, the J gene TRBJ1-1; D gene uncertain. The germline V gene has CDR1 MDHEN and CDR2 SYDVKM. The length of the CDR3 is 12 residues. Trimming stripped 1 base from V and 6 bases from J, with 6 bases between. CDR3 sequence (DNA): TGTGCCAGCAGTTTATTCGCGTCTGAAGCTTTCTTT. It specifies CASSLFASEAFF.

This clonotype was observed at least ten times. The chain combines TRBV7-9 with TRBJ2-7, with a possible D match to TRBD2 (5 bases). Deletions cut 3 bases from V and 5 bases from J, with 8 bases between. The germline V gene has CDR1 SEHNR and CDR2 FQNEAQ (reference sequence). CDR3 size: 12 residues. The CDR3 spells CASSLSEDEQYF. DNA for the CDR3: TGTGCCAGCAGCTTGTCGGAGGACGAGCAGTACTTC.

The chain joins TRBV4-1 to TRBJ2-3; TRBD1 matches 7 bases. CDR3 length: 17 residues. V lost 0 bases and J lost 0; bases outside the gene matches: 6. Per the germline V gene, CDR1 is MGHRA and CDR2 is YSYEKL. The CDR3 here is CASSQERGPTSTDTQYF. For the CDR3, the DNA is TGCGCCAGCAGCCAAGAGAGGGGGCCCACTAGCACAGATACGCAGTATTTT.

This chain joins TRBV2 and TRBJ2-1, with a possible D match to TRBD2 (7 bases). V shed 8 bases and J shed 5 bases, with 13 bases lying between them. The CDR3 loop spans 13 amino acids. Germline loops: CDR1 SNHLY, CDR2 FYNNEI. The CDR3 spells CASRRGADNEQFF. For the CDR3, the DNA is TGTGCCAGCCGACGGGGGGCGGACAATGAGCAGTTCTTC.

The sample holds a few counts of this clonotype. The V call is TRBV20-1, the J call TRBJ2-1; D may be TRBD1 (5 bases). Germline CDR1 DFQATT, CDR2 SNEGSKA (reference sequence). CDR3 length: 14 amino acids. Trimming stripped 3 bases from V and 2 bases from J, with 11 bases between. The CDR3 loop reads CSARTVTAYNEQFF. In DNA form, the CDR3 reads TGCAGTGCTAGGACAGTGACAGCCTACAATGAGCAGTTCTTC.

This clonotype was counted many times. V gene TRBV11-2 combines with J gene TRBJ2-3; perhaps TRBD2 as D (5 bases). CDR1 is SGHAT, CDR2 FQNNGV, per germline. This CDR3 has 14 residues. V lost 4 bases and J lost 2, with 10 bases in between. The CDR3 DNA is TGTGCCAGCAGCTACCGGGATGCCACAGATACGCAGTATTTT. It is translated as CASSYRDATDTQYF.

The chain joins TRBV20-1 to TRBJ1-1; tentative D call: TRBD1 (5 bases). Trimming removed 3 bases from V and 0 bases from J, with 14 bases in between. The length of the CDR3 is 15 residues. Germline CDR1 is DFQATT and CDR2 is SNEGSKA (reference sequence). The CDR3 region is CSARAGENMNTEAFF. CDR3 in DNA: TGCAGTGCTAGGGCGGGGGAAAACATGAACACTGAAGCTTTCTTT.

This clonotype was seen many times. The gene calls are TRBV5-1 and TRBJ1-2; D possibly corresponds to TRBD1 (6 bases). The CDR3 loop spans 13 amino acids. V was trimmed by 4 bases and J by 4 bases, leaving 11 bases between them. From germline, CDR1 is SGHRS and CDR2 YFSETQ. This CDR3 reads CASSAVDSYGYTF. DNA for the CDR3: TGCGCCAGCAGCGCGGTGGACAGCTATGGCTACACCTTC. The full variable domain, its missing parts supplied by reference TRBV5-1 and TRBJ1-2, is KAGVTQTPRYLIKTRGQQVTLSCSPISGHRSVSWYQQTPGQGLQFLFEYFSETQRNKGNFPGRFSGRQFSNSRSEMNVSTLELGDSALYLCASSAVDSYGYTFGSGTRLTVV.

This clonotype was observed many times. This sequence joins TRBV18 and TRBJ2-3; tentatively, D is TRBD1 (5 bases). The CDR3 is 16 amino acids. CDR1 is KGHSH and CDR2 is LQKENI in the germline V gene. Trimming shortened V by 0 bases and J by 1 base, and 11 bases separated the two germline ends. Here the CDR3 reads CASSPPVGPRTDTQYF. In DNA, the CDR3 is TGTGCCAGCTCACCACCTGTGGGGCCGCGCACAGATACGCAGTATTTT. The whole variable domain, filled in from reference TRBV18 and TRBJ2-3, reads NAGVMQNPRHLVRRRGQEARLRCSPMKGHSHVYWYRQLPEEGLKFMVYLQKENIIDESGMPKERFSAEFPKEGPSILRIQQVVRGDSAAYFCASSPPVGPRTDTQYFGPGTRLTVL.

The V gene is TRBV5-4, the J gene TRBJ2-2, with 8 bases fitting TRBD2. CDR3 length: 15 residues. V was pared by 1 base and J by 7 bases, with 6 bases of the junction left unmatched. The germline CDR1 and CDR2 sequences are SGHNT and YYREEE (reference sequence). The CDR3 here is CASSLRGGHNGELFF. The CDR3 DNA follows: TGTGCCAGCAGCTTGCGGGGGGGGCATAACGGGGAGCTGTTTTTT.

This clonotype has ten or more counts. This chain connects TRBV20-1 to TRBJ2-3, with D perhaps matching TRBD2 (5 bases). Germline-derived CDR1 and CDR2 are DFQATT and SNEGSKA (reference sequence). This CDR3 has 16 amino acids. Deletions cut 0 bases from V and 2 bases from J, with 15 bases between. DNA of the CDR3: TGCAGTGCTAGAGATCCGGCGGGCAGGACCACAGATACGCAGTATTTT. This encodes CSARDPAGRTTDTQYF.

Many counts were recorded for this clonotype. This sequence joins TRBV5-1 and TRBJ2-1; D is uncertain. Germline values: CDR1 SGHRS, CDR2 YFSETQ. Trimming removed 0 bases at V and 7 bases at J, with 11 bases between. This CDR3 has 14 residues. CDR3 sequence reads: CASSLGFSANEQFF. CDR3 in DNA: TGCGCCAGCAGCTTGGGCTTTTCCGCGAATGAGCAGTTCTTC.

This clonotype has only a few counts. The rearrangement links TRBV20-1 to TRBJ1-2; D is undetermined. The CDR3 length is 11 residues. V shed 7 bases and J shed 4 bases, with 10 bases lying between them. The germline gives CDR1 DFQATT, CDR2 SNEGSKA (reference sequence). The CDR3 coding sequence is TGCAGTGTTGGTCAAACCTATGGCTACACCTTC. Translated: CSVGQTYGYTF.

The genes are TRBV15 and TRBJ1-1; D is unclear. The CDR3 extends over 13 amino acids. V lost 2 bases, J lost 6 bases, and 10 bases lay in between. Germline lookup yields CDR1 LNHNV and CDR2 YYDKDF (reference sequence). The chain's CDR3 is CATSRPPRAEAFF. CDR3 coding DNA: TGTGCCACCAGCAGACCACCGCGAGCTGAAGCTTTCTTT.